This record covers a single T cell receptor beta chain. Its antigen is currently unknown. The entry originates in a study of T cells in Graves' hyperthyroidism and ophthalmopathy. Regarding the study as a whole: The model anticipated ophthalmopathy a median about 6.5 months pre-onset.

Diagnosing involved the use of clinical symptoms, serum thyroxine and TRAb, thyroid ultrasound and orbital computed tomography. Extraction of PBMCs used 8.5 to 10 ml of fresh peripheral blood. Trimming stripped 6 bases from V and 1 base from J, with 13 bases between. Germline V gene data show CDR1 as SGHTA and CDR2 as FQGTGA. The CDR3 runs 14 residues. Using RNA transcripts as the source, TCR beta CDR3 regions were amplified. TCR CDR3 underwent first-round RT-PCR with the HTBI primer set. TCRdb passed the multiplex PCR reads through MiXCR, listing each CDR3 protein once. Of 400,000 or so distinct CDR3 sequences in the sample, roughly 15% were seen once.

Sequences were obtained from blood. The receptor's source is a woman in her sixties or seventies with Graves' ophthalmopathy. The chain employs TRBV7-3 and TRBJ2-7; D gene unclear. CDR3 protein: CASRPHPRSYEQYF. CDR3 bases: TGTGCCAGCAGGCCACATCCTAGATCCTACGAGCAGTACTTC.